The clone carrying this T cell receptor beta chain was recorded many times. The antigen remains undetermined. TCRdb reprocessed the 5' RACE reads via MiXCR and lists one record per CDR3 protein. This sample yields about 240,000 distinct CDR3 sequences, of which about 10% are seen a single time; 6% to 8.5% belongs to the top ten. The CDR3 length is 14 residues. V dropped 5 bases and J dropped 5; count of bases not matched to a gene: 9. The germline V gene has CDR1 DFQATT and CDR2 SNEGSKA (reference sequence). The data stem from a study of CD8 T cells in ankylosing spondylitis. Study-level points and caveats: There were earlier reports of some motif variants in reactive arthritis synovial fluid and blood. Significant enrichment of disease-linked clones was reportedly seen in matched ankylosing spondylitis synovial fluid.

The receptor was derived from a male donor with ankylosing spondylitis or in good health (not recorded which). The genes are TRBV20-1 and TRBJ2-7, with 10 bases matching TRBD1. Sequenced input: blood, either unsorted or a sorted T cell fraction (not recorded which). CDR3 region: CSADTDRGPDEQYF. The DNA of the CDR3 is TGCAGTGCTGACACTGACAGGGGGCCAGACGAGCAGTACTTC.